This TCR beta chain was profiled in a study of spatial heterogeneity in lung cancer. Study details: Matched bulk RNA-seq yielded a T cell module score, and TCR transcript counts in tumor regions correlated strongly with that score. Raw sequencing reads included, on average, more than eight appearances of each unique TCR and UMI combination.

Trimming took 6 bases from V and 0 from J; bases not matched to a gene: 5. The germline V gene has CDR1 DFQATT and CDR2 SNEGSKA (reference sequence). The CDR3 loop spans 14 amino acids. This clonotype is labeled medium-sized. Its antigen is still unknown. Time point described: sample taken at primary tumor resection. Sequencing was performed on whole RNA extracted from tumor and nontumor lung tissue, or from frozen PBMC, and the material was left unsorted. General study points: Intratumoral expanded alpha and beta TCR counts were found to track tumor mutation counts.

TCR cDNA molecules each had a unique molecular identifier. TCRdb reprocessed the 5' RACE reads via MiXCR and lists one record per CDR3 protein. The table has about 5,700 distinct CDR3 sequences, roughly an eighth seen once. The sequencing used lung tumor tissue, collected at surgery. This chain joins TRBV20-1 and TRBJ2-7; 10 bases are shared with TRBD1. The sequence came from a female donor with early-stage non-small cell lung cancer. The CDR3 here is CSAETGGDSYEQYF. CDR3 nucleotides: TGCAGTGCCGAGACAGGGGGCGACTCCTACGAGCAGTACTTC.